This T cell receptor (beta chain) was sequenced during a study of T cells in Graves' hyperthyroidism and ophthalmopathy. From 9 to 10 ml of fresh peripheral blood, PBMCs were isolated. The source material, RNA transcripts, was used to amplify TCR beta CDR3 regions. First-round RT-PCR targeting the TCR CDR3 was performed with the HTBI primer set. TCRdb analysed the multiplex PCR reads with MiXCR anew, one entry per CDR3 protein. The table has more than 450,000 distinct CDR3 sequences, about 20% seen once. The CDR3 runs 15 residues. V was cut by 8 bases and J by 7 bases, with 21 bases left in between. This clonotype was found many times.

The sequencing sample was made of blood. The TCR originated in a man in his forties with Graves' ophthalmopathy. The chain couples TRBV12-3 or TRBV12-4 to TRBJ1-5, with D tentatively TRBD1 (5 bases). The chain's CDR3 is CASAGTGHTIQPQHF. The CDR3 DNA sequence: TGTGCCAGCGCCGGAACGGGGCATACGATACAGCCCCAGCATTTT.